A single sample gave rise to the 2 T cell receptor beta chains below, sequenced in a study of glioma-infiltrating T cells. Amplification of TCR alpha and beta CDR3 regions from RNA used iRepertoire nested multiplex PCR. TCRdb processed the multiplex PCR reads anew with MiXCR; each CDR3 protein has one entry. The sample records fewer than 500,000 distinct CDR3 sequences, 41% being singletons. Specimen: glioma tissue, nonneoplastic brain tissue, or PBMCs (not recorded which). These receptors were taken from a human donor with low-grade glioma or glioblastoma, undergoing nonglioma brain surgery, or in good health (not recorded which).

Written as DNA, the CDR3 is TGCAGTGCTAGAGACCCTAGCGGGAGTCCCTACGAGCAGTACTTC. The encoded protein is CSARDPSGSPYEQYF. The V gene is TRBV20-1, the J gene TRBJ2-7, with 10 positions matching TRBD2. Germline V gene data show CDR1 as DFQATT and CDR2 as SNEGSKA (reference sequence). The CDR3 consists of 15 residues. The trim removed 0 bases at V and 2 bases at J, leaving 4 bases unmatched.

In this sample, this clonotype turned up many times. The chain has TRBV20-1 and TRBJ2-7; D is unresolved. Germline V gives CDR1 DFQATT, CDR2 SNEGSKA (reference sequence). The CDR3 runs 11 residues. V shed 0 bases and J shed 4 bases, with 4 bases lying between them. The CDR3 nucleotides read TGCAGTGCTAGAGAGGGGTACGAGCAGTACTTC. Its protein is CSAREGYEQYF.